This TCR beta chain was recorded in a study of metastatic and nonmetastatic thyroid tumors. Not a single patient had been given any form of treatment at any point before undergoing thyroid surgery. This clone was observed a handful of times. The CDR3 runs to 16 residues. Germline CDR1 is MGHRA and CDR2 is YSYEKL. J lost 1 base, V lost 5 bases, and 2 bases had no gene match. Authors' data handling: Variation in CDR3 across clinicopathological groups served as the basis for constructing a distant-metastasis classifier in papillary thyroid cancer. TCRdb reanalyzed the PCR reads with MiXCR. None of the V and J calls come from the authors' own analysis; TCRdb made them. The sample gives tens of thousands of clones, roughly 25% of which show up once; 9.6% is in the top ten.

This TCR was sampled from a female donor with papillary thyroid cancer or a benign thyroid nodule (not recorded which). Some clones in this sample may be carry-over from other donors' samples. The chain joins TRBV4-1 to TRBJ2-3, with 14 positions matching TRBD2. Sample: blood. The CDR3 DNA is TGCGCCAGCAGCAAGGGACTAGCGGGAGGCACAGATACGCAGTATTTT. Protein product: CASSKGLAGGTDTQYF.